Listed below are T cell receptor beta chains from one sample, sequenced in a study of radiation and T cells in renal cell carcinoma. The assay was immunoSEQ multiplex PCR, and TCRdb's table has in-frame clones only and misses some. Here the sample spans about 140,000 clones, less than 90% being singletons. The source material was blood, sampled from a patient whose treatment included radiotherapy and nephrectomy. These receptors were collected from a woman in her 50s with renal cell carcinoma. Both conserved end residues are part of each CDR3. The order of the fields is D gene, J gene, clone size, V gene, CDR3 protein, CDR3 DNA. A D gene is named only where the DNA matches it firmly. The size of a clone is reported for some rows only, either as once, few or many, or as a class for expanded clones.

>NA|TRBJ1-5|NA|TRBV29-1
CSVATANQPQHF
TGCAGCGTTGCGACAGCTAATCAGCCCCAGCATTTT
>NA|TRBJ1-4|NA|TRBV5-1
CASSLPSNEKLFF
TGCGCCAGCAGCTTGCCCTCGAATGAAAAACTGTTTTTT
>NA|TRBJ2-1|NA|TRBV6-1
CASRGATSLNEQFF
TGTGCCAGCAGGGGGGCGACTAGCTTGAATGAGCAGTTCTTC
>TRBD2|TRBJ2-2|NA|TRBV10-3
CAIRGSGGANTGELFF
TGTGCCATCCGGGGTAGCGGGGGGGCGAACACCGGGGAGCTGTTTTTT
>NA|TRBJ2-7|NA|TRBV28
CASSQGGPRGEEYF
TGTGCCAGCAGTCAAGGGGGGCCGAGGGGAGAGGAGTACTTC
>NA|TRBJ1-6|NA|TRBV27
CASSPGYEKSPLHF
TGTGCCAGCAGCCCCGGGTATGAGAAGTCACCCCTCCACTTT
>NA|TRBJ2-2|NA|TRBV15
CATSRDSGRTGELFF
TGTGCCACCAGCAGAGATTCAGGACGCACCGGGGAGCTGTTTTTT
>TRBD1|TRBJ1-6|NA|TRBV5-4
CASSRGQGEPLHF
TGTGCCAGCAGCCGGGGACAGGGAGAGCCCCTCCACTTT
>NA|TRBJ2-7|NA|TRBV19
CASSIGDTTGEQYF
TGTGCCAGTAGTATTGGGGACACCACGGGAGAGCAGTACTTC
>NA|TRBJ1-4|NA|TRBV5-1
CASSSGPGRTNEKLFF
TGCGCCAGCAGCTCGGGACCCGGGCGGACTAATGAAAAACTGTTTTTT
>NA|TRBJ2-6|NA|TRBV4-1
CASSRGTFGANVLTF
TGCGCCAGCAGCCGGGGGACATTTGGGGCCAACGTCCTGACTTTC
>NA|TRBJ1-2|NA|TRBV7-9
CASSPMPGDGYTF
TGTGCCAGCAGCCCAATGCCAGGGGATGGCTACACCTTC
>NA|TRBJ2-5|NA|TRBV6-5
CASSYKGAMGETQYF
TGTGCCAGCAGTTACAAAGGGGCCATGGGGGAGACCCAGTACTTC
>TRBD2|TRBJ2-2|NA|TRBV4-3
CASSPWEDRGDWTGELFF
TGCGCCAGCAGCCCTTGGGAGGATCGGGGGGACTGGACCGGGGAGCTGTTTTTT
>NA|TRBJ2-5|few|TRBV5-8
CASSLLRETQYF
TGTGCCAGCAGCTTGCTAAGAGAGACCCAGTACTTC
>TRBD2|TRBJ2-3|NA|TRBV7-8
CASSLLSSGETDTQYF
TGTGCCAGCAGCTTATTATCTAGCGGGGAAACAGATACGCAGTATTTT
>TRBD1|TRBJ2-6|NA|TRBV5-1
CASRTGQPGGGANVLTF
TGCGCCAGCAGGACGGGACAGCCTGGCGGTGGGGCCAACGTCCTGACTTTC
>NA|TRBJ2-7|NA|TRBV19
CASSGTILSYEQYF
TGTGCCAGTAGTGGGACAATCCTTTCCTACGAGCAGTACTTC
>NA|TRBJ1-3|NA|TRBV5-6
CASSGPLGNTIYF
TGTGCCAGCAGCGGCCCTTTGGGAAACACCATATATTTT
>TRBD1|TRBJ1-1|NA|TRBV28
CASSKGQLNTEAFF
TGTGCCAGCAGCAAGGGACAGTTGAACACTGAAGCTTTCTTT
>NA|TRBJ2-7|NA|TRBV7-9
CASSPRDSGDEQYF
TGTGCCAGCAGCCCTCGGGACTCGGGGGACGAGCAGTACTTC
>TRBD2|TRBJ2-3|NA|TRBV9
CASSVVGTSGRAGTDTQYF
TGTGCCAGCAGCGTAGTAGGGACTAGCGGGAGGGCAGGCACAGATACGCAGTATTTT
>NA|TRBJ1-5|NA|TRBV7-2
CASSLDTSNQPQHF
TGTGCCAGCAGCCTCGACACTAGCAATCAGCCCCAGCATTTT
>TRBD2|TRBJ2-5|NA|TRBV7-2
CASSLGSGEGETQYF
TGTGCCAGCAGCTTAGGGAGCGGGGAGGGGGAGACCCAGTACTTC
>NA|TRBJ1-5|once|TRBV30
CAWSAGPSNSNQPQHF
TGTGCCTGGAGTGCCGGGCCCTCAAACAGCAATCAGCCCCAGCATTTT
>NA|TRBJ1-3|NA|TRBV6-1
CASRIGGSGNTIYF
TGTGCCAGCAGGATAGGGGGATCTGGAAACACCATATATTTT
>NA|TRBJ2-1|NA|TRBV9
CASSVMPPSALGEQFF
TGTGCCAGCAGCGTCATGCCCCCGAGCGCCCTAGGGGAGCAGTTCTTC
>NA|TRBJ1-1|NA|TRBV12-5
CASGFVNTEAFF
TGTGCTAGTGGTTTCGTGAACACTGAAGCTTTCTTT
>TRBD1|TRBJ2-7|NA|TRBV7-2
CASSAQGALGEQYF
TGTGCCAGCAGCGCACAGGGGGCGCTTGGCGAGCAGTACTTC
>NA|TRBJ2-5|NA|TRBV4-1
CASSQDQGFQETQYF
TGCGCCAGCAGCCAAGATCAGGGGTTCCAAGAGACCCAGTACTTC
>NA|TRBJ2-7|NA|TRBV30
CAWSDPPGRISYEQYF
TGTGCCTGGAGTGATCCACCAGGGCGGATATCCTACGAGCAGTACTTC
>NA|TRBJ1-2|NA|TRBV19
CANRTDGYTF
TGTGCCAACCGGACGGATGGCTACACCTTC
>TRBD2|TRBJ2-7|NA|TRBV5-1
CASSLAGTSGEQYF
TGCGCCAGCAGCTTGGCCGGGACTAGCGGCGAGCAGTACTTC
>NA|TRBJ1-5|few|TRBV30
CASGVGNQPQHF
TGTGCCTCAGGGGTAGGCAATCAGCCCCAGCATTTT
>NA|TRBJ2-4|few|TRBV2
CASRSTLAKNIQYF
TGTGCCAGCAGATCGACATTAGCCAAAAACATTCAGTACTTC
>NA|TRBJ1-5|few|TRBV6-5
CASSRTRRSGTPQHF
TGTGCCAGCAGCCGGACACGGAGAAGCGGGACGCCCCAGCATTTT
>NA|TRBJ1-1|NA|TRBV6-1
CASRVNTEAFF
TGTGCCAGCAGGGTGAACACTGAAGCTTTCTTT
>TRBD2|TRBJ2-1|NA|TRBV19
CATRGTSGALNEQFF
TGTGCCACCAGAGGGACTAGCGGGGCTCTCAATGAGCAGTTCTTC
>NA|TRBJ1-4|NA|TRBV6-4
CASRHEKLFF
TGTGCCAGCCGCCATGAAAAACTGTTTTTT
>NA|TRBJ1-5|few|TRBV19
CASSIVQGNQPQHF
TGTGCCAGTAGTATAGTCCAGGGCAATCAGCCCCAGCATTTT
>NA|TRBJ1-6|many|TRBV9
CASRGDNYNSPLHF
TGTGCCAGCAGAGGGGACAACTATAATTCACCCCTCCACTTT
>TRBD1|TRBJ1-4|NA|TRBV13
CASKTGGEGNEKLFF
TGTGCCAGCAAAACAGGGGGGGAAGGGAATGAAAAACTGTTTTTT
>TRBD1|TRBJ1-3|NA|TRBV2
CASSENRGLLKSGNTIYF
TGTGCCAGCAGTGAGAACAGGGGGCTACTAAAATCTGGAAACACCATATATTTT
>NA|TRBJ2-7|NA|TRBV7-6
CASSLYGEQYF
TGTGCCAGCAGCTTATACGGCGAGCAGTACTTC
>TRBD2|TRBJ2-4|NA|TRBV5-6
CASSRRASGTNIQYF
TGTGCCAGCAGCAGGAGGGCTAGCGGGACAAACATTCAGTACTTC
>NA|TRBJ2-1|NA|TRBV29-1
CSVESVGSLMFEQFF
TGCAGCGTTGAGAGCGTCGGGTCATTAATGTTTGAGCAGTTCTTC
>NA|TRBJ2-4|NA|TRBV29-1
CSVVGPSSLAKNIQYF
TGCAGCGTTGTTGGACCCAGCTCGCTAGCCAAAAACATTCAGTACTTC
>NA|TRBJ2-7|NA|TRBV28
CASSLRQPEQYF
TGTGCCAGCAGTTTACGGCAACCCGAGCAGTACTTC
>NA|TRBJ2-3|NA|TRBV9
CASSSPAGVTQYF
TGTGCCAGCAGCTCCCCGGCAGGGGTGACGCAGTATTTT
>TRBD1|TRBJ1-2|NA|TRBV7-2
CASSPGGMNYGYTF
TGTGCCAGCAGCCCAGGGGGGATGAACTATGGCTACACCTTC
>NA|TRBJ1-1|NA|TRBV5-6
CASSLWTGLDTEAFF
TGTGCCAGCAGCTTGTGGACTGGACTGGACACTGAAGCTTTCTTT
>NA|TRBJ1-3|NA|TRBV7-2
CASSPGSGAGNTIYF
TGTGCCAGCAGCCCCGGGTCGGGGGCTGGAAACACCATATATTTT